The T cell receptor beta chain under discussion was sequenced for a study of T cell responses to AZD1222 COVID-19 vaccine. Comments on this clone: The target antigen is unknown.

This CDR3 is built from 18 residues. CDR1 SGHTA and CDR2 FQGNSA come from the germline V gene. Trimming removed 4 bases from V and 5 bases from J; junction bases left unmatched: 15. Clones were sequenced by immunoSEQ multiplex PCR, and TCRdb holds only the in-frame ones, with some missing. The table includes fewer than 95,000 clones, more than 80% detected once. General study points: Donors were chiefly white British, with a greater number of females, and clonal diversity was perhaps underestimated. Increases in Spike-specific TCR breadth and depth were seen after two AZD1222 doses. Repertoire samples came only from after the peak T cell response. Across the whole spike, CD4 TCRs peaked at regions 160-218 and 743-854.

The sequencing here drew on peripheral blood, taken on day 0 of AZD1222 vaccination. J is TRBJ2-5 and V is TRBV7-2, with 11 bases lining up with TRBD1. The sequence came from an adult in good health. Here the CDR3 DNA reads TGTGCCAGCAGCTCACCCGAGCTGGACAGGGGGCGCGAGGAGACCCAGTACTTC. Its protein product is CASSSPELDRGREETQYF.